The 19 T cell receptor beta chains in this list originate from one sample, sequenced in a study of identical twins. TCRdb reanalysed the 5' RACE reads using MiXCR and keeps one entry per CDR3 protein. The sample has 1.5 million to 2 million distinct CDR3 sequences; around 33% are singletons. The specimen sequenced was cord blood. These receptors originate from a newborn girl in good health.

This clonotype was counted between two and nine times. The V gene is TRBV18, the J gene TRBJ2-1; 9 bases agree with TRBD2. V lost 6 bases and J lost 6; bases outside the gene matches: 9. Germline values: CDR1 KGHSH, CDR2 LQKENI. This CDR3 is 15 amino acids long. This CDR3 is CASSPGTSNVNEQFF. Here the CDR3 DNA reads TGTGCCAGCTCGCCCGGGACTAGCAACGTCAATGAGCAGTTCTTC.

This clonotype appeared many times. The genes are TRBV12-3 or TRBV12-4 and TRBJ2-5; D ambiguous. CDR3 length equals 13 residues. The V and J ends lost 1 base and 5 bases respectively, with 8 bases between them. CDR3 protein: CASSLDLGETQYF. Here the CDR3 DNA reads TGTGCCAGCAGTTTAGACCTTGGGGAGACCCAGTACTTC.

This clonotype turned up a few times. V is TRBV12-3 or TRBV12-4 and J is TRBJ2-6; D remains ambiguous. V gave up 8 bases and J gave up 3 bases, with 17 bases separating them. The CDR3 is made up of 16 amino acids. In DNA, the CDR3 is TGTGCCAGCTCCGGCGCCCCTCTGTATGGGGCCAACGTCCTGACTTTC. This translates into CASSGAPLYGANVLTF.

The genes are TRBV24-1 and TRBJ2-2; 8 bases align to TRBD2. Germline lookup yields CDR1 KGHDR and CDR2 SFDVKD. V lost 5 bases to trimming and J lost 2 bases; unmatched junction nucleotides: 6. The CDR3 extends over 16 amino acids. The CDR3 nucleotides read TGTGCCACCAGTGCCCCGGGACTAGTCAACACCGGGGAGCTGTTTTTT. This codes for CATSAPGLVNTGELFF.

This chain connects TRBV20-1 to TRBJ2-3; 9 positions agree with TRBD1. V lost 3 bases and J lost 3; bases outside the gene matches: 4. Germline-derived CDR1 and CDR2 are DFQATT and SNEGSKA (reference sequence). CDR3 length equals 14 residues. The CDR3 DNA reads TGCAGTGCTAGTACCGGGACAGGGACAGATACGCAGTATTTT. Amino acids: CSASTGTGTDTQYF.

The chain's CDR3 is CSVLNRDNYGYTF. CDR3 bases: TGCAGCGTCCTTAACAGGGATAACTATGGCTACACCTTC. The V gene is TRBV29-1, the J gene TRBJ1-2; the D gene is possibly TRBD1 (6 bases). CDR3 size: 13 residues. CDR1 is SQVTM and CDR2 is ANQGSEA in the germline V gene. V shed 6 bases and J shed 1 base, with 12 bases lying between them. The variable domain in full, completed from reference TRBV29-1 and TRBJ1-2, reads SAVISQKPSRDICQRGTSLTIQCQVDSQVTMMFWYRQQPGQSLTLIATANQGSEATYESGFVIDKFPISRPNLTFSTLTVSNMSPEDSSIYLCSVLNRDNYGYTFGSGTRLTVV.

This clonotype showed up many times. This chain links TRBV6-2 or TRBV6-3 with TRBJ1-2; D call uncertain. In germline, CDR1 is MNHEY, CDR2 SVGEGT. Trimming took 7 bases from V and 0 from J, leaving 3 bases between them. The CDR3 loop spans 11 amino acids. CDR3 coding DNA: TGTGCCAGCAATACTAACTATGGCTACACCTTC. This encodes CASNTNYGYTF.

This chain joins TRBV5-1 and TRBJ2-7; D unresolved. CDR1 is SGHRS, CDR2 YFSETQ, per germline. The CDR3 length is 14 residues. Trimming removed 6 bases at V and 3 bases at J, with 16 bases between. The CDR3 is CASTALTRIYEQYF. CDR3 coding DNA: TGCGCCAGCACCGCCCTGACAAGAATCTACGAGCAGTACTTC.

The chain carries TRBV4-1 and TRBJ1-2; D is unclear. This CDR3 is 14 amino acids long. Germline CDR1 and CDR2: MGHRA and YSYEKL. V was cut by 3 bases and J by 1 base, with 9 bases left in between. The CDR3 reads CASSQADNNYGYTF. Written as DNA, the CDR3 is TGCGCCAGCAGCCAGGCTGACAATAACTATGGCTACACCTTC.

This clonotype occurred a few times. The genes are TRBV20-1 and TRBJ2-5, with a possible D match to TRBD2 (5 bases). The J call is in doubt because the DNA end fits TRBJ2-7 better. Germline CDR1 is DFQATT and CDR2 is SNEGSKA (reference sequence). CDR3 length: 13 residues. This CDR3 reads CSANPSPNYEQYF. In nucleotides, the CDR3 is TGCAGTGCTAATCCTAGCCCTAACTACGAGCAGTACTTC.

With respect to this clonotype: Compared with germline, one end of the junction differs, possibly owing to a read error. This chain links TRBV28 with TRBJ2-3; D is uncertain. Looked up from germline, CDR1 is MDHEN and CDR2 is SYDVKM. The CDR3 is 14 amino acids. CDR3 sequence: CASSLTGITDAQYF. The CDR3 DNA reads TGTGCCAGCAGTTTGACTGGAATCACAGATGCGCAGTATTTT.

The chain joins TRBV19 to TRBJ1-5, with a tentative D call TRBD1 (5 bases). V was pared by 4 bases and J by 7 bases, with 14 bases between. The CDR3 totals 14 residues. Germline values: CDR1 LNHDA, CDR2 SQIVND (reference sequence). DNA of the CDR3: TGTGCCAGTAGTACAGGGATGGTAATGCAGCCCCAGCATTTT. Translation gives CASSTGMVMQPQHF.

This clonotype occurred a few times. This rearrangement joins TRBV12-3 or TRBV12-4 to TRBJ1-2; D remains ambiguous. With 6 bases removed from V and 4 bases from J, the gap between germline ends came to 15 bases. The CDR3 is 14 amino acids. The CDR3 loop reads CASSRETGFYGYTF. As DNA, the CDR3 is TGTGCCAGCAGCCGAGAGACGGGGTTCTATGGCTACACCTTC.

This clonotype was detected only once. This chain uses TRBV7-6 with TRBJ1-1; no reliable D call. Trimming took 4 bases from V and 1 from J, leaving 10 bases between them. Germline V gene lookup returns CDR1 SGHVS and CDR2 FNYEAQ. The CDR3 has 14 amino acids. The CDR3 region has the DNA TGTGCCAGCAGCTCGGACCTTACGAACACTGAAGCTTTCTTT. Amino acid sequence: CASSSDLTNTEAFF.

In its sample, this clonotype was seen a few times. The chain recombines TRBV29-1 with TRBJ2-1; TRBD2 matches at 9 bases. Trimming cost V 6 bases and J 4 bases; bases outside gene matches: 7. From germline, CDR1 is SQVTM and CDR2 ANQGSEA. CDR3 length: 14 amino acids. CDR3 region: CSVGGLAAYNEQFF. The CDR3, as DNA: TGCAGCGTCGGGGGACTAGCAGCATACAATGAGCAGTTCTTC.

This clonotype was seen ten or more times. V is TRBV12-3 or TRBV12-4 and J is TRBJ1-5; tentatively, D is TRBD1 (5 bases). Trimming removed 1 base from V and 2 bases from J, with 9 bases in between. The CDR3 sequence is 15 residues long. CDR3 DNA sequence: TGTGCCAGCAGTTTAGTGAGGGGTGGCAATCAGCCCCAGCATTTT. The encoded protein is CASSLVRGGNQPQHF.

The sample holds a few counts of this clonotype. The chain links TRBV2 to TRBJ2-3, with 10 bases matching TRBD2. Germline-derived CDR1 and CDR2 are SNHLY and FYNNEI. CDR3 length equals 17 residues. V trimming: 5 bases; J trimming: 0 bases; junction bases outside the gene matches: 8. The CDR3 region is CASSTHSGRLSTDTQYF. CDR3 in DNA: TGTGCCAGCAGTACACATAGCGGGAGGCTTAGCACAGATACGCAGTATTTT.

This clonotype showed up just a few times. The chain carries TRBV4-1 and TRBJ2-7; 7 bases agree with TRBD2. The V segment lost 1 base and the J segment 1 base; nucleotides outside the gene matches: 10. Germline V lookup: CDR1 MGHRA, CDR2 YSYEKL. There are 17 residues in the CDR3. The CDR3 here is CASSQGRLSGLSYEQYF. The DNA of the CDR3 is TGCGCCAGCAGCCAAGGGAGACTTAGCGGGTTGTCCTACGAGCAGTACTTC.

The sample holds many counts of this clonotype. J is TRBJ1-4 and V is TRBV4-2; D is ambiguous. This CDR3 is built from 16 residues. Germline V lookup: CDR1 LGHNA, CDR2 YNFKEQ. V lost 0 bases and J 0 bases, leaving 8 bases between the germline ends. The CDR3 protein is CASSQERVATNEKLFF. The CDR3 nucleotides read TGTGCCAGCAGCCAAGAAAGGGTAGCAACTAATGAAAAACTGTTTTTT.